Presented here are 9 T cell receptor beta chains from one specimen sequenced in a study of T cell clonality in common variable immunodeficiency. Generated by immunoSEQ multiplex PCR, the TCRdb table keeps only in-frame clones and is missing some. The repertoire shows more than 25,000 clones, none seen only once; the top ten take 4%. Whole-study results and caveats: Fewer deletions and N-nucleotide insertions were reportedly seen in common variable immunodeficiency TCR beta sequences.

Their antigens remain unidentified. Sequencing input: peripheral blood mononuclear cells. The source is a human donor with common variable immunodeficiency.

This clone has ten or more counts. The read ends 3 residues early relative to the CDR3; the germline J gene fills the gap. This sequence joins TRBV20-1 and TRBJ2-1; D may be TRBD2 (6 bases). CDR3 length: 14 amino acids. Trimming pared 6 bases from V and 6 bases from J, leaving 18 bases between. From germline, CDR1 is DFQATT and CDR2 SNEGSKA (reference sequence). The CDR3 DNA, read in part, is TGCAGTGCCAAACGGAGGGCCCGTAGCAATGAG. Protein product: CSAKRRARSNE. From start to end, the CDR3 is CSAKRRARSNEQFF.

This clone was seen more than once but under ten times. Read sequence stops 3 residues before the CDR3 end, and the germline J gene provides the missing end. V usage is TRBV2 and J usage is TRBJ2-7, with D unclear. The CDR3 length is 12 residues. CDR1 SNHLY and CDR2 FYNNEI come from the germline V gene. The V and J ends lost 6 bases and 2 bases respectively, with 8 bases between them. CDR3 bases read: TGTGCCAGCAGGTACAGTACCTACGAG. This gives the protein CASRYSTYE. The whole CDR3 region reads CASRYSTYEQYF. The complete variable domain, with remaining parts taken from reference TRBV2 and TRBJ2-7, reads EPEVTQTPSHQVTQMGQEVILRCVPISNHLYFYWYRQILGQKVEFLVSFYNNEISEKSEIFDDQFSVERPDGSNFTLKIRSTKLEDSAMYFCASRYSTYEQYFGPGTRLTVT.

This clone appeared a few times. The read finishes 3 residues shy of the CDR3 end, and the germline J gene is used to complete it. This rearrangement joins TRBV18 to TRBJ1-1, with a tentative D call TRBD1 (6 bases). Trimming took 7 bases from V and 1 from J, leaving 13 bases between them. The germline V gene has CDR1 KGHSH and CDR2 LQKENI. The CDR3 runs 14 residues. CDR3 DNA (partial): TGTGCCAGCTTCCCGGGGGGACAGAACACTGAA. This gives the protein CASFPGGQNTE. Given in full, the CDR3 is CASFPGGQNTEAFF.

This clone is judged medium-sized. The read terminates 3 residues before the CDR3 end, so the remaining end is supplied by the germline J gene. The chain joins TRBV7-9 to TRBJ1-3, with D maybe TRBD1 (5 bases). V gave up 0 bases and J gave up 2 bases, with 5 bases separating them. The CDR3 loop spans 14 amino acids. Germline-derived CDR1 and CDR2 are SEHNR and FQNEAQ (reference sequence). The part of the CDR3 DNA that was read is TGTGCCAGCAGCTTAGCCAGGGCTGGAAACACC. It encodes CASSLARAGNT. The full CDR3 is CASSLARAGNTIYF.

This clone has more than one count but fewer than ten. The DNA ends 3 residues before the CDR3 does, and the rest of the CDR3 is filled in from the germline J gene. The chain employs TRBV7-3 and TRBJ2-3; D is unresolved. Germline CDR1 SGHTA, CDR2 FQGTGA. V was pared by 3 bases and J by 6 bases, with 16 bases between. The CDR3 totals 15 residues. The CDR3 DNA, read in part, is TGTGCCAGCAGCTTCTCCAGAGACAAATGGGATACG. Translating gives CASSFSRDKWDT. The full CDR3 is CASSFSRDKWDTQYF. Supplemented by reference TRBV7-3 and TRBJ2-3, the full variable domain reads GAGVSQTPSNKVTEKGKYVELRCDPISGHTALYWYRQSLGQGPEFLIYFQGTGAADDSGLPNDRFFAVRPEGSVSTLKIQRTERGDSAVYLCASSFSRDKWDTQYFGPGTRLTVL.

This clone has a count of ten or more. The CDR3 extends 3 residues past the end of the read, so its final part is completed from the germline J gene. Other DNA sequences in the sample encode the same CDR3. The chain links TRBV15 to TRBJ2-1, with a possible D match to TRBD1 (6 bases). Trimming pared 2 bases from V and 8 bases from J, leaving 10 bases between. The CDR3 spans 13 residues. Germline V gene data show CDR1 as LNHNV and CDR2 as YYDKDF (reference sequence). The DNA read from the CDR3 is TGTGCCACCAGCAGATGGGGGCGGGATGAG. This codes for CATSRWGRDE. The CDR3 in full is CATSRWGRDEQFF.

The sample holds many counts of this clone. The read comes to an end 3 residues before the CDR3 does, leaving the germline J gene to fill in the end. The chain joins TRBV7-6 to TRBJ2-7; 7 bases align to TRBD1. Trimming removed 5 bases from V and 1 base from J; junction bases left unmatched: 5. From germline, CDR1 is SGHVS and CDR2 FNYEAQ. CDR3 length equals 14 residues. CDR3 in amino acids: CASSLTGESYEQYF. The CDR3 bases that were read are TGTGCCAGCAGCCTCACAGGGGAATCCTACGAG.

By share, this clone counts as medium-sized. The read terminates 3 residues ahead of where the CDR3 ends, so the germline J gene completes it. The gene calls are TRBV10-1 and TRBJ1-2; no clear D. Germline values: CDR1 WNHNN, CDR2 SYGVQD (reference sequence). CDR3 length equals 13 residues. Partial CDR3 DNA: TGCGCCAGCAGTGAGTCGATGCAGAGTCCT. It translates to CASSESMQSP. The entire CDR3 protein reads CASSESMQSPYTF.

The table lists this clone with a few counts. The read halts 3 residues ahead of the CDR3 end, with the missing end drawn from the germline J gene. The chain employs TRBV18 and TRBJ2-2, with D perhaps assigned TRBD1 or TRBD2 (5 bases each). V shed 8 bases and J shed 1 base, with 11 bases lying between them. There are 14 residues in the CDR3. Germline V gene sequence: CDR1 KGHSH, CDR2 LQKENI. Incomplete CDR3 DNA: TGTGCCAGCCGAGGGGTTGGGAACACCGGGGAG. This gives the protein CASRGVGNTGE. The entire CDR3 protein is CASRGVGNTGELFF.